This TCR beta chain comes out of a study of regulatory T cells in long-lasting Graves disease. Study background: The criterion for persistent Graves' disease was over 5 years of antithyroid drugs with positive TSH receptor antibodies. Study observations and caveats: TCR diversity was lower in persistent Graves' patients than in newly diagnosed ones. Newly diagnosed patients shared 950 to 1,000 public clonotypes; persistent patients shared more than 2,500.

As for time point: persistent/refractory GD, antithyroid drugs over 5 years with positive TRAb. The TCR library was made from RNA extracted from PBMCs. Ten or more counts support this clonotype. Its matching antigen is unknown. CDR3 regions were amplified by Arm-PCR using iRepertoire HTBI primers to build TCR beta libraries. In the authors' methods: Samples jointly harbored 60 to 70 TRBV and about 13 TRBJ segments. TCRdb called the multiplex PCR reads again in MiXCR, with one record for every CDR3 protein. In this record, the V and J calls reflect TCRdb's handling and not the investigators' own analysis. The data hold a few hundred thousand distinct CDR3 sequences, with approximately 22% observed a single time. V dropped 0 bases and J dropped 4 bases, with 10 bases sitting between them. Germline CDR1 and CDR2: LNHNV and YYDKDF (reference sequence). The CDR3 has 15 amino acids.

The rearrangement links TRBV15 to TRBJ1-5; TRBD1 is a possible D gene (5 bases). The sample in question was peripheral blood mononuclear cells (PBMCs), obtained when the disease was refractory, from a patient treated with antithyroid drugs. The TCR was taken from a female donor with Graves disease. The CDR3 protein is CATSRDGKGNQPQHF. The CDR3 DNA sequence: TGTGCCACCAGCAGAGATGGAAAGGGGAATCAGCCCCAGCATTTT.